These T cell receptor beta chains were read from a single sample in a study of shared clonotypes between healthy human individuals. The table came from immunoSEQ multiplex PCR; TCRdb's copy has only in-frame clones and leaves some out. The sample includes 750,000 to 1,000,000 clones, around 93% of them seen just once. Sequencing was carried out using naive CD8+ T cells sorted from blood. The receptor source for this set is a young man in good health. Each CDR3 is given with its conserved first and last residue. The D gene is left open where the match is weak. Rows may omit the clone size; those that give it use once, few, many or a size class.

TRBV27,TRBD1,.,TRBJ1-5,CASSSTGGSGNQPQHF,TGTGCCAGCAGTTCGACAGGGGGCTCGGGCAATCAGCCCCAGCATTTT
TRBV11-1,.,.,TRBJ2-7,CASSLTDAGVYEQYF,TGTGCCAGCAGCTTGACTGACGCAGGGGTCTACGAGCAGTACTTC
TRBV19,TRBD1,.,TRBJ2-7,CASSIGTGLDYEQYF,TGTGCCAGTAGTATCGGGACAGGGTTGGACTACGAGCAGTACTTC
TRBV7-9,.,few,TRBJ1-2,CASSSAGPYGYTF,TGTGCCAGCAGCTCGGCGGGGCCCTATGGCTACACCTTC
TRBV19,.,.,TRBJ2-7,CASSMRDISYEQYF,TGTGCCAGTAGTATGCGTGACATCTCCTACGAGCAGTACTTC
TRBV4-3,TRBD1,.,TRBJ2-1,CASSQDKTGLYNEQFF,TGCGCCAGCAGCCAAGATAAGACAGGGCTCTACAATGAGCAGTTCTTC
TRBV29-1,.,.,TRBJ2-7,CSVTAESDEQYF,TGCAGCGTGACAGCCGAGTCCGACGAGCAGTACTTC
TRBV9,TRBD1,.,TRBJ1-2,CASSVAKTGGYGYTF,TGTGCCAGCAGCGTAGCTAAAACAGGGGGTTATGGCTACACCTTC
TRBV9,.,.,TRBJ1-1,CASSVEGDLMNTEAFF,TGTGCCAGCAGCGTAGAAGGAGACCTAATGAACACTGAAGCTTTCTTT
TRBV7-9,TRBD1,once,TRBJ2-7,CASSLPGTGVIWDYEQYF,TGTGCCAGCAGCTTACCCGGGACAGGGGTGATTTGGGACTACGAGCAGTACTTC
TRBV19,.,.,TRBJ2-7,CASSMENSYEQYF,TGTGCCAGTAGTATGGAGAACTCCTACGAGCAGTACTTC
TRBV27,.,.,TRBJ2-5,CASSGGETQYF,TGTGCCAGCTCGGGTGGAGAGACCCAGTACTTC
TRBV19,TRBD1,.,TRBJ2-1,CASSIRDRAVDEQFF,TGTGCCAGTAGTATCCGGGACAGGGCAGTGGATGAGCAGTTCTTC
TRBV19,.,.,TRBJ1-5,CASSDPNRDTDQPQHF,TGTGCCAGTAGTGATCCAAACCGGGACACAGATCAGCCCCAGCATTTT
TRBV7-8,TRBD1,once,TRBJ2-7,CASSYRGEQYF,TGTGCCAGCAGCTACAGGGGCGAGCAGTACTTC
TRBV18,.,.,TRBJ2-7,CASSPSGATIYEQYF,TGTGCCAGCTCACCTTCTGGGGCCACGATCTACGAGCAGTACTTC
TRBV10-3,.,.,TRBJ2-2,CAISEGEGAGELFF,TGTGCCATCAGTGAGGGGGAAGGCGCCGGGGAGCTGTTTTTT
TRBV11-2,TRBD2,.,TRBJ2-1,CASSSSGNEQFF,TGTGCCAGCAGCTCTAGCGGCAATGAGCAGTTCTTC
TRBV7-9,TRBD1,.,TRBJ2-2,CASSLPGQGSTGELFF,TGTGCCAGCAGCTTACCGGGACAGGGTTCCACCGGGGAGCTGTTTTTT
TRBV6-5,TRBD2,.,TRBJ2-1,CATSGTQYNEQFF,TGTGCCACGAGCGGGACTCAGTACAATGAGCAGTTCTTC
TRBV5-1,TRBD1,.,TRBJ2-7,CASWPGQGAYEQYF,TGCGCCAGCTGGCCGGGACAGGGGGCCTACGAGCAGTACTTC
TRBV28,TRBD1,few,TRBJ1-2,CASSSVGQGYGYTF,TGTGCCAGCAGTTCCGTCGGACAGGGCTATGGCTACACCTTC
TRBV19,.,.,TRBJ2-7,CASSVFGGPPYEQYF,TGTGCCAGTAGTGTTTTCGGGGGTCCCCCTTACGAGCAGTACTTC
TRBV27,.,.,TRBJ1-1,CASTLRQDHGTEAFF,TGTGCCAGCACCCTTAGACAGGATCATGGCACTGAAGCTTTCTTT
TRBV6-5,TRBD1,.,TRBJ1-1,CASSLQGQGEVEAFF,TGTGCCAGCAGCCTTCAGGGACAGGGTGAAGTTGAAGCTTTCTTT
TRBV28,TRBD2,.,TRBJ2-3,CASIGGEREKDTQYF,TGTGCCAGCATTGGGGGGGAGCGGGAGAAAGATACGCAGTATTTT
TRBV28,.,.,TRBJ2-7,CASSGSSYEQYF,TGTGCCAGCAGCGGTAGCTCCTACGAGCAGTACTTC
TRBV7-9,.,.,TRBJ2-3,CASSLSRVGTDTQYF,TGTGCCAGCAGCTTGAGCAGGGTAGGCACAGATACGCAGTATTTT
TRBV7-2,TRBD2,.,TRBJ2-3,CASSPTSGRSADTQYF,TGTGCCAGCAGCCCTACTAGCGGCCGGAGCGCAGATACGCAGTATTTT
TRBV7-9,.,.,TRBJ2-1,CASSSPLANYEQFF,TGTGCCAGCAGCTCTCCCCTAGCGAATTATGAGCAGTTCTTC
TRBV25-1,.,.,TRBJ2-1,CASSGGGRWTLEQFF,TGTGCCAGCAGTGGGGGCGGCAGGTGGACCCTAGAGCAGTTCTTC
TRBV5-4,TRBD2,.,TRBJ2-1,CASSLVTSGSGEQFF,TGTGCCAGCAGCTTGGTTACTAGCGGGAGCGGTGAGCAGTTCTTC
TRBV10-2,.,.,TRBJ2-3,CASSTHPTGLEFPSTDTQYF,TGCGCCAGCAGTACTCACCCGACAGGCCTGGAATTCCCTAGCACAGATACGCAGTATTTT
TRBV7-7,.,.,TRBJ2-6,CASSLSRGANVLTF,TGTGCTAGCAGCTTATCCCGTGGGGCCAACGTCCTGACTTTC
TRBV28,.,.,TRBJ2-7,CASRSSSYEQYF,TGTGCCAGCAGGTCCAGCTCCTACGAGCAGTACTTC
TRBV15,.,.,TRBJ1-5,CATSRERLGGLQPQHF,TGTGCCACCAGCAGGGAGAGGTTGGGGGGCCTACAGCCCCAGCATTTT
TRBV4-1,TRBD1,.,TRBJ1-2,CASSEVETGAVGYTF,TGCGCCAGCAGCGAAGTCGAGACAGGGGCTGTTGGCTACACCTTC
TRBV6-5,.,.,TRBJ1-1,CASSYPGQLEAFF,TGTGCCAGCAGTTACCCCGGACAGTTAGAAGCTTTCTTT
TRBV4-1,.,.,TRBJ2-7,CASSQVQLREQYF,TGCGCCAGCAGCCAAGTGCAGCTGCGCGAGCAGTACTTC
TRBV4-2,.,.,TRBJ2-7,CASSQDGELGWEANEQYF,TGTGCCAGCAGCCAAGATGGGGAATTAGGGTGGGAGGCCAACGAGCAGTACTTC
TRBV7-6,TRBD2,.,TRBJ2-7,CASSSLAGERNYEQYF,TGTGCCAGCAGCTCCTTAGCGGGAGAGCGCAACTACGAGCAGTACTTC